This T cell receptor beta chain was obtained from a study of T cell repertoires in cytomegalovirus infection. TCRdb reprocessed the reads via MiXCR and lists one record per CDR3 protein. The sample lists roughly 730,000 distinct CDR3 sequences, around a third occurring once. In the case of this clonotype: Its antigen is still unknown.

The germline V gene has CDR1 MNHEY and CDR2 SVGAGI. The CDR3 consists of 12 residues. V shed 2 bases and J shed 11 bases, with 10 bases lying between them. Sequencing used cultured PBMCs, obtained from culture after CMV antigen stimulation. The sequence derives from a human donor in good health (CMV status not recorded). Some clones in this sample may be carry-over from other donors' samples. J is TRBJ2-1 and V is TRBV6-5; TRBD2 might be the D (5 bases). The CDR3 nucleotides are TGTGCCAGCAGTTACGGGAGTACTCAGCAGTTCTTC. Protein: CASSYGSTQQFF.